The sequence of this TCR beta chain was determined in a study of persistence of HIV-infected CD4 T cells. As for the study in general: Multiple blood draws of up to roughly 200 mL, except two donors with single leukapheresis. Whole-study findings and limits: Antigen-responding cells were enriched for degenerate expanded CDR3beta sequences.

With V trimmed by 4 bases and J by 0 bases, 9 bases remained unmatched. The CDR3 consists of 19 residues. The germline gives CDR1 MNHNS, CDR2 SASEGT. This clone was found a few times. Its antigen is currently unknown. The stimulus was lysate of CMV-infected fibroblasts, roughly 9.2 ug/mL. Sorting of responding CD4+ T cells relied on upregulated CD40 ligand together with CD69. This was the immunoSEQ version 4 assay in survey mode. Data came from immunoSEQ multiplex PCR; TCRdb stores just in-frame clones and leaves some out. The table includes about 6,500 clones, roughly three quarters detected once. The sample was CD4+ T cells sorted from PBMCs after approximately 18-hour stimulation, taken from a patient who received antiretroviral therapy. The source is an adult woman with HIV who was CMV-seropositive. The V and J genes are TRBV6-1 and TRBJ2-6, with 10 positions matching TRBD1. The CDR3 loop reads CASSGSTGGLTSGANVLTF. CDR3 DNA sequence: TGTGCCAGCAGTGGGTCGACAGGGGGCCTCACCTCTGGGGCCAACGTCCTGACTTTC.